This TCR beta chain originates from a study of cytomegalovirus exposure and HLA in healthy donors (dated by TCRdb to the late 2010s). About the full investigation: In an earlier analysis of approximately 640 of the donors, about 260 Gb of sequence data and 90 million to 120 million unique TCR beta sequences from about 179 million T cells were reported. High-throughput TCR immunosequencing, statistical association of individual TCRs with disease status, and machine learning were combined to predict cytomegalovirus infection status. The genetic ancestry cluster associated with self-reported Caucasian donors included 81% of the approximately 430 genotyped donors. The study aimed to test whether cataloging public T cell receptors could reveal signatures of past pathogen exposure. Several DR-DQ haplotypes were handled as single units for association and clustering, since linkage in the cohort was strong. Along with the approximately 670-subject first cohort, a separate validation cohort of 120 different subjects was used. Donor age, sex, ethnicity and CMV serostatus were compiled alongside the repertoire data. On average, around 200,000 unique TCR beta nucleotide sequences were sequenced per donor among 398 genotyped donors of the cohort, with 15% to 20% of those sequences being non-productive. An early release that covered fewer than 750 HLA-typed donors contained approximately 300 gigabases of sequencing data and about 93 million unique TCR sequences. The T cell repertoires of under 750 subjects were profiled by immunosequencing and related to cytomegalovirus serostatus. Rather than using new phenotypic data, the later analysis identified candidate immune exposures from TCR beta sequences and from how often those sequences occurred across donors. All discovery cohort repertoires had been generated on a single sequencing platform. The number of donors typed differed by locus, with roughly 620-640 for A, B, C, DRB1 and DQB1, about 500 for DQA1, approximately 570 for DPA1, and some 470 for DPB1. Both class I and class II loci were covered by HLA typing, at four-digit resolution. A later analysis re-analyzed previously published TCR beta repertoires from 666 donors and added high-resolution HLA genotyping to study TCR occurrence patterns. Genome-wide SNP genotypes for about three fifths of the roughly 670 donors were used in a later genetic analysis, which treated that subset as a discovery cohort. An earlier analysis of around 580 of the donors used high-throughput TCR beta sequencing to judge whether each TCR beta V gene segment behaved as functional or pseudogenic. Summary of the overall study and its limitations: When HLA alleles, especially DR and DQ, strongly co-occurred, attributing TCR associations to individual alleles was difficult. An earlier analysis of 587 of the donors showed that most TCR beta V segments appeared in productive rearrangements either about 87% or about 30% of the time, which broadly matched IMGT annotations. In vitro tests confirmed that a few of the cytomegalovirus-associated TCR beta chains recognize cytomegalovirus antigens. A cluster of highly shared sequence variants was judged likely to be a technical artifact of the sequencing pipeline. The classifier was reported to diagnose cytomegalovirus status with high specificity and sensitivity in both the original cohort and the validation cohort. Across donors, most TCR sequences were observed very rarely, whereas some public TCRs were present in many individuals. A later analysis found that most CMV-associated TCR beta chains appeared HLA-restricted, with HLA associations seemingly driven largely by CMV exposure. This cohort had only TCR beta chains sequenced, and the lack of alpha or paired-chain data limited which features could be detected. A later analysis found that TCR association rates varied across HLA loci, with DRB1 alleles showing the most associated TCRs and HLA-C alleles the fewest. Specific HLA alleles were associated with around 18,000 TCR beta sequences at a false discovery rate of 0.05 in a later analysis. The earlier analysis of nearly 600 of the donors excluded about 16 rarely observed V segments, including chromosome 9 orphons, because counts were too low. Immune exposure information for the cohort was limited to CMV serostatus. A later genetic analysis associated a missense DCLRE1C variant with V-gene and J-gene trimming of TCR beta chains, and an independent cohort replicated the association. A later analysis found that HLA-associated TCR beta chains were more clonally expanded and had lower generation probabilities than equally common non-associated chains. The study listed over 150 TCR beta chains as associated with cytomegalovirus. A further reported finding was that TCR beta sequences accurately predicted the HLA-A and HLA-B alleles for most subjects in the first cohort. Because some donors lacked HLA typing at each locus, the association tests relied only on the typed subset. According to a later genetic analysis, donors in an Asian-associated ancestry cluster had fewer N-insertions in productive TCRs than the approximately 670-donor mean. Linkage disequilibrium might explain the correlated functional status among segregating V segments, but an unknown experimental factor could not be ruled out. Some IMGT-functional V segments, including TRBV6-2 and TRBV6-3, could not be told apart with the 87-base-pair reads, so those segments were excluded. A later analysis reported that several top co-occurrence clusters appeared linked to parvovirus B19, influenza, CMV and Epstein-Barr virus. Roughly uniform sequencing depth across donors was assumed in presence/absence analyses, although this assumption may not hold. According to the authors, the approach could potentially be generalized to other disease states and immunological phenotypes.

The germline V gene gives CDR1 as SGHVS and CDR2 as FQNEAQ. The CDR3 sequence holds 21 residues, the cysteine and phenylalanine included. Of the read, only the CDR3 DNA is kept; its 63 bases are in frame from base 1. From V the trimming removes 5 bases and from J it removes 0 bases, while the gene matches leave 20 bases of the junction unaccounted for. With regard to this clone: The specificity of this receptor is unknown. The sample holds no much larger clone one base away, and base qualities are not on file.

The library was produced with the immunoSEQ multiplex PCR assay. For the multiplex PCR, a mixture combining 60 forward primers for TCR Vbeta segments and 13 reverse primers for TCR Jbeta segments was used. The CDR3 region of rearranged TCR beta genes was amplified from genomic DNA by a multiplex PCR assay. The amplified TCR beta libraries were sequenced on the Illumina HiSeq System as 87-base-pair reads. In the authors' own workflow: A later analysis counted tens of millions of unique TCR beta chains across the 650 to 800 repertoires, and roughly 9.9 million of these chains were shared by at least two donors. To remove PCR and sequencing errors, raw reads were error-corrected and collapsed into unique sequences using a nearest-neighbor algorithm that merged closely related sequences. Alignment of CDR3 sequences to IMGT reference sequences was used to assign V, D and J gene segments. Each retained sequence needed at least a six-nucleotide match to both a V gene segment and a J gene segment. A rearrangement counted as productive if the CDR3 had no stop codons and remained in frame with V and J, and every other rearrangement counted as non-productive. Following IMGT convention, CDR3 was defined as the stretch from the second conserved V-encoded cysteine up to the conserved J-encoded phenylalanine. In an earlier analysis of more than 550 of the donors, sequences lacking an unambiguous match to a single V gene segment were excluded. An earlier analysis of several hundred of the donors called V segments functional above 56.7% productive rearrangements and segregating when the between-donor standard deviation exceeded 5%. A statistical classification framework was built to diagnose cytomegalovirus status from the catalog of TCR beta chain sequences. A later analysis assigned V and J genes by comparing TCR nucleotide sequences with IMGT/GENE-DB human TR gene sequences. In a later analysis, CDR3 sequences and most-parsimonious VDJ recombination scenarios were assigned using the TCRdist pipeline. In a later analysis, each TCR beta chain was defined by its CDR3 amino acid sequence together with its V-gene family, and reads lacking a unique V-gene family were excluded. In a later analysis, around 650 highly shared, low-generation-probability nucleotide sequences were removed to address suspected cross-contamination and a sequencing artifact. For each public chain, a later analysis derived a clonal expansion index from normalized ranks of inferred template counts within each repertoire. In a later analysis, generation probabilities were computed using a VDJ recombination model fitted to out-of-frame rearrangements, and the results were checked against IGoR. In a later analysis, TCR-TCR, TCR-HLA and TCR-CMV co-occurrence was scored with hypergeometric tests, and a repertoire-size bias correction was applied to TCR pairs. False discovery rates were estimated in a later analysis by permuting HLA or CMV assignments 20 times. In a later analysis, co-occurring TCRs were grouped using DBSCAN, with TCRdist sequence similarity added in when clustering inside HLA-allele-positive subsets. Repertoires with fewer than 30,000 or more than 120,000 public chains, plus five repertoires with anomalous nucleotide sharing, were excluded from co-occurrence clustering. Here the immuneACCESS table is served through TCRdb, limited to in-frame sequences with V and J called. Missing clones are a known gap in these copies; in checked studies unresolved V genes cover under half, and the rest lacks a known reason. V and J calls and clone size are given by that table; D and trimming were obtained from the DNA. Present in this sample are some 190,000 clones, roughly 80% of which were seen just once. The top ten constitute approximately 2.2% of the sample.

In total, roughly 670 healthy bone marrow donors made up the cohort. Cohort members were all nominally healthy when sampled, although unrecorded immune exposures were likely present. The donor tested CMV seronegative, placing the donor among the 350 to 400 seronegative members of the cohort. A peripheral blood sample was provided by each donor, and peripheral blood mononuclear cells were used for TCR beta sequencing. The Qiagen DNeasy Blood Extraction Kit was used to extract genomic DNA from the blood cell samples. The chain employs TRBV7-8 and TRBJ1-3, and 9 junctional nucleotides match TRBD1. The clonotype comes from a male donor in good health and CMV-seronegative. Sample: PBMCs. In nucleotides, the sequence is TGTGCCAGCAGCGGGTTCCCACGATGGACAGGGGAGAAATTCTCTGGAAACACCATATATTTT. Its translation reads: CASSGFPRWTGEKFSGNTIYF.